This note documents a single TCR beta chain sequence. Its antigen is as yet unknown. A second PCR, run for roughly 7 to 12 cycles, used a sample-barcoded 5' primer plus a J-beta primer mix. TCRdb independently ran MiXCR on the 5' RACE reads; one entry per CDR3 protein. The sample includes hundreds of thousands of distinct CDR3 sequences, roughly 21% of them seen just once. These data come from a study of blood T cells in healthy people across ages. Study-level results: Age showed a roughly linear inverse relationship with TCR beta diversity per million T cells.

This TCR came from a man aged 70 or older in good health. Sequences were obtained from blood.

The CDR3 DNA reads as TGCGCCAGCAGCCCTAGCGGGAGGGCCGGGAACACCGGGGAGCTGTTTTTT. Its translation: CASSPSGRAGNTGELFF. This chain links TRBV5-1 with TRBJ2-2, with 12 positions matching TRBD2. The V gene's germline CDR1 is SGHRS and CDR2 YFSETQ. V trimming: 4 bases; J trimming: 1 base; junction bases outside the gene matches: 5. CDR3 length: 17 amino acids. Looking up the rest from reference TRBV5-1 and TRBJ2-2 gives the full variable domain: KAGVTQTPRYLIKTRGQQVTLSCSPISGHRSVSWYQQTPGQGLQFLFEYFSETQRNKGNFPGRFSGRQFSNSRSEMNVSTLELGDSALYLCASSPSGRAGNTGELFFGEGSRLTVL.